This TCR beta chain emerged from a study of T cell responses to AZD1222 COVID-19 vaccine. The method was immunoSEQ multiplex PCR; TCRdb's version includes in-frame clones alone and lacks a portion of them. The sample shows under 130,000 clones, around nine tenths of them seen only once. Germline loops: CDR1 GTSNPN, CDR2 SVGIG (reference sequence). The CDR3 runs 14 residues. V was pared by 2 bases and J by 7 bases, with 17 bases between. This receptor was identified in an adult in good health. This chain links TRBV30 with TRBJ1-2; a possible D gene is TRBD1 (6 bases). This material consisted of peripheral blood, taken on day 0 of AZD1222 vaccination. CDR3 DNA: TGTGCCTGGAGTCCTCCCGGGGGGGCGGCTGGCTACACCTTC. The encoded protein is CAWSPPGGAAGYTF. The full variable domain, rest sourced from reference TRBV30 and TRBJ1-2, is SQTIHQWPATLVQPVGSPLSLECTVEGTSNPNLYWYRQAAGRGLQLLFYSVGIGQISSEVPQNLSASRPQDRQFILSSKKLLLSDSGFYLCAWSPPGGAAGYTFGSGTRLTVV.